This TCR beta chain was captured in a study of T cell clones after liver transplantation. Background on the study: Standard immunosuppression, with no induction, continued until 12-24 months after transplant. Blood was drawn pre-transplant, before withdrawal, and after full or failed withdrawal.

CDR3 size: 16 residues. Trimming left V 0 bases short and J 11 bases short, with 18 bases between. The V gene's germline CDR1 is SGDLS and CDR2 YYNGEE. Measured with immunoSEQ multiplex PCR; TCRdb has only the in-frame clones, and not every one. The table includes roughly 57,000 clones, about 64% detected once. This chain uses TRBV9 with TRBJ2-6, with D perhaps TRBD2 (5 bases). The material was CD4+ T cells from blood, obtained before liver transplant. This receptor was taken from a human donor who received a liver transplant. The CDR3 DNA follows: TGTGCCAGCAGCGTAGCTAGCAGCCTCTGGCTGGACGTCCTGACTTTC. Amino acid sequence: CASSVASSLWLDVLTF.